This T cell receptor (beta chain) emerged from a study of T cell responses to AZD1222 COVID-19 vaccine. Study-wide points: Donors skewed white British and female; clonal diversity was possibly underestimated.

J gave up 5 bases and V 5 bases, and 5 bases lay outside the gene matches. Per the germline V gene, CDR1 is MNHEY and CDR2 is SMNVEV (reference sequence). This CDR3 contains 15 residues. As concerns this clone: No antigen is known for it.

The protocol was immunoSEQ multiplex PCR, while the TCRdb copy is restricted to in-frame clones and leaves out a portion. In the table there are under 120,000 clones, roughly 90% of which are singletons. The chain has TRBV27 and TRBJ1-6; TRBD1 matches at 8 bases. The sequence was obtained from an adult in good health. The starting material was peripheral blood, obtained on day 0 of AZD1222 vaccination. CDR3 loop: CASSEQGANNSPLHF. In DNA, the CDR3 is TGTGCCAGCAGTGAGCAGGGGGCTAATAATTCACCCCTCCACTTT.